These 25 T cell receptor beta chains were sequenced from one sample in a study of T-cell reconstitution after alpha-beta-depleted transplantation in children. The TCRbeta library was prepared with unique molecular identifiers. One entry per CDR3 protein, called by TCRdb with MiXCR from the PCR reads. The table lists nearly 350,000 distinct CDR3 sequences, around 15% of them singletons. The source material was PBMCs, mostly from graft donor cells, sampled 360 days after TCRalphabeta/CD19-depleted stem cell transplant. The source is a male patient between 2 and 15 years old who had a stem cell transplant for acute lymphoblastic leukemia, so the T cells may come from the graft donor.

This clonotype was observed a handful of times. V and J are TRBV5-1 and TRBJ2-1; 10 positions agree with TRBD1. Germline V gives CDR1 SGHRS, CDR2 YFSETQ. The CDR3 is 16 amino acids. The V segment lost 4 bases and the J segment 6 bases; nucleotides outside the gene matches: 10. The CDR3 nucleotides are TGCGCCAGCAGCCCCGGGACAGGGGCCTCTGGCAATGAGCAGTTCTTC. Amino acids: CASSPGTGASGNEQFF.

This clonotype was seen a few times. CDR3 region: CASRTGGASYGYTF. The CDR3 nucleotides read TGTGCCAGCAGAACAGGGGGCGCGTCCTATGGCTACACCTTC. This chain joins TRBV27 and TRBJ1-2, with TRBD1 matching 9 bases. The CDR3 sequence is 14 residues long. The junction had 6 bases not matched to a gene; V was cut back by 6 bases and J by 4 bases. Germline assignment: CDR1 MNHEY and CDR2 SMNVEV (reference sequence).

CDR3 nucleotides: TGCGCCAGCAGCCAAGATCGTGGGTTCGGTCGGGTTACGCAGTATTTT. It codes for CASSQDRGFGRVTQYF. The chain recombines TRBV4-3 with TRBJ2-3; D remains unclear. Germline V gene sequence: CDR1 LGHNA, CDR2 YSLEER. Trimming stripped 0 bases from V and 8 bases from J, with 18 bases between. This CDR3 has 16 residues.

This sequence joins TRBV12-3 or TRBV12-4 and TRBJ2-7; the D is unclear. V lost 3 bases, J lost 7 bases, and 10 bases lay in between. This CDR3 region has 12 residues. The CDR3 nucleotides read TGTGCCAGCAGTTTGACCTCTCGGGAGCAGTACTTC. It is translated as CASSLTSREQYF.

The V gene is TRBV18, the J gene TRBJ1-1, with TRBD1 matching over 7 bases. V trimming: 4 bases; J trimming: 1 base; junction bases outside the gene matches: 6. Looked up from germline, CDR1 is KGHSH and CDR2 is LQKENI. The CDR3 runs to 15 residues. CDR3 in DNA: TGTGCCAGCTCACTCGACAGGGAGGGGAACACTGAAGCTTTCTTT. Translation: CASSLDREGNTEAFF.

The chain joins TRBV7-8 to TRBJ2-1; TRBD2 aligns across 9 bases. Germline lookup yields CDR1 SGHVS and CDR2 FQNEAQ. Unmatched junction bases numbered 7, after V lost 1 base and J lost 3 bases. The CDR3 is 17 amino acids. The CDR3 DNA reads TGTGCCAGCAGCTTAGGCCCGGGCGGGAGGGACTACAATGAGCAGTTCTTC. It encodes CASSLGPGGRDYNEQFF.

This clonotype has a handful of counts. The V and J genes are TRBV20-1 and TRBJ2-1; 10 nucleotides match TRBD2. J lost 12 bases, V lost 3 bases, and 5 bases had no gene match. This CDR3 is built from 12 residues. Germline V gene sequence: CDR1 DFQATT, CDR2 SNEGSKA (reference sequence). CDR3 nucleotide sequence: TGCAGTGCTAGCCCTCCTAGCGGGGGGCAGTTCTTC. Protein product: CSASPPSGGQFF.

This chain uses TRBV6-5 with TRBJ2-7; D might be TRBD2 (5 bases). The CDR3 sequence is 15 residues long. With 0 bases removed from V and 2 bases from J, the gap between germline ends came to 11 bases. The germline V gene has CDR1 MNHEY and CDR2 SVGAGI. The CDR3 protein is CASSYSAPRAYEQYF. The CDR3 DNA sequence: TGTGCCAGCAGTTACTCGGCCCCGCGGGCCTACGAGCAGTACTTC.

This clonotype was observed a handful of times. The CDR3 spells CATSRDLVTGGDADTQYF. CDR3 sequence (DNA): TGTGCCACCAGCAGAGATTTGGTGACAGGGGGCGACGCAGATACGCAGTATTTT. The V gene is TRBV15, the J gene TRBJ2-3, with 10 bases that match TRBD1. This CDR3 has 18 residues. Trimming cost V 0 bases and J 4 bases; bases outside gene matches: 10. The V gene's germline CDR1 is LNHNV and CDR2 YYDKDF (reference sequence). The complete variable domain, with remaining parts taken from reference TRBV15 and TRBJ2-3, reads DAMVIQNPRYQVTQFGKPVTLSCSQTLNHNVMYWYQQKSSQAPKLLFHYYDKDFNNEADTPDNFQSRRPNTSFCFLDIRSPGLGDTAMYLCATSRDLVTGGDADTQYFGPGTRLTVL.

The chain links TRBV7-8 to TRBJ1-5, with TRBD1 matching over 9 bases. Germline CDR1 and CDR2: SGHVS and FQNEAQ. CDR3 length equals 17 residues. The V segment lost 4 bases and the J segment 5 bases; nucleotides outside the gene matches: 12. The CDR3, as DNA: TGTGCCAGCAGCTCCCGCCGGGGGACAGGGATAGATCAGCCCCAGCATTTT. Residues: CASSSRRGTGIDQPQHF.

This clonotype was counted a few times. The rearrangement links TRBV4-2 to TRBJ2-3; no clear D. V was pared by 0 bases and J by 1 base, with 8 bases between. The length of the CDR3 is 15 residues. Germline assignment: CDR1 LGHNA and CDR2 YNFKEQ. The CDR3 spells CASSQDGGRTDTQYF. CDR3 sequence (DNA): TGTGCCAGCAGCCAAGATGGCGGCCGCACAGATACGCAGTATTTT.

Worth noting for this clonotype: Its ends do not fully match the called genes, so a read error is possible. V usage is TRBV12-3 or TRBV12-4 and J usage is TRBJ2-4; D possibly corresponds to TRBD2 (5 bases). The CDR3 is made up of 12 amino acids. In DNA, the CDR3 is TGTGCCAGCGGTTTTCGGGGAGACATTCAGTACTTC. Residues: CASGFRGDIQYF.

In this sample, this clonotype turned up a few times. J is TRBJ1-2 and V is TRBV18, with 9 bases fitting TRBD1. The CDR3 loop spans 14 amino acids. With 4 bases clipped from V and 7 bases from J, the junction kept 7 bases outside the gene matches. Germline CDR1 KGHSH, CDR2 LQKENI. The CDR3 protein is CASSQKQGAVGYTF. In DNA form, the CDR3 reads TGTGCCAGCTCACAAAAACAGGGGGCGGTTGGCTACACCTTC.

The rearrangement links TRBV6-1 to TRBJ2-3; maybe TRBD2 (5 bases). The CDR3 runs to 14 residues. CDR1 and CDR2 (germline): MNHNS, SASEGT. V was clipped by 10 bases and J by 1 base, with 15 bases between them. CDR3 nucleotides: TGTGCCATGAAACAATTTAGCGGCACAGATACGCAGTATTTT. As protein: CAMKQFSGTDTQYF.

The V call is TRBV29-1, the J call TRBJ2-7; TRBD2 is a possible D gene (6 bases). In germline, CDR1 is SQVTM, CDR2 ANQGSEA. V was clipped by 4 bases and J by 4 bases, with 14 bases between them. This CDR3 contains 13 residues. CDR3 loop: CSVASQGGYEQYF. DNA for the CDR3: TGCAGCGTTGCTAGTCAGGGAGGATACGAGCAGTACTTC.

This clonotype has only a few counts. The chain couples TRBV5-1 to TRBJ2-2; D gene unclear. This CDR3 region has 14 residues. V lost 7 bases, J lost 4 bases, and 14 bases lay in between. Looked up from germline, CDR1 is SGHRS and CDR2 is YFSETQ. The CDR3 loop reads CASREQPPTGELFF. DNA for the CDR3: TGCGCCAGCCGAGAGCAGCCCCCCACCGGGGAGCTGTTTTTT.

This clonotype was observed a few times. The chain combines TRBV9 with TRBJ2-1, with TRBD2 matching 11 bases. Trimming at V came to 3 bases and at J to 4 bases, leaving 6 bases not matched to a gene. The CDR3 totals 16 residues. CDR1 is SGDLS and CDR2 is YYNGEE in the germline V gene. DNA of the CDR3: TGTGCCAGCAGCGCGCCGGGACTAGCGGCTTACAATGAGCAGTTCTTC. This gives the protein CASSAPGLAAYNEQFF.

The chain couples TRBV4-1 to TRBJ2-5; the match to TRBD2 covers 7 bases. CDR1 MGHRA and CDR2 YSYEKL come from the germline V gene. J gave up 2 bases and V 0 bases, and 6 bases lay outside the gene matches. This CDR3 spans 16 amino acids. The CDR3 region is CASSQEVAGRQETQYF. As DNA, the CDR3 is TGCGCCAGCAGCCAAGAGGTAGCGGGTCGACAAGAGACCCAGTACTTC.

The V call is TRBV7-9, the J call TRBJ2-4; unclear D gene. The CDR3 totals 13 residues. CDR1 SEHNR and CDR2 FQNEAQ come from the germline V gene (reference sequence). Trimming stripped 5 bases from V and 5 bases from J, with 10 bases between. The CDR3: CASSHTWQNIQYF. The CDR3 nucleotides are TGTGCCAGCAGCCATACCTGGCAAAACATTCAGTACTTC.

This clonotype was seen only a few times. V is TRBV12-3 or TRBV12-4 and J is TRBJ2-1; D is perhaps TRBD2 (7 bases). Between the trimmed V and J ends, which lost 7 bases and 4 bases, there was a span of 17 bases. This CDR3 spans 15 amino acids. As DNA, the CDR3 is TGTGCCAGCAAAAGCGGGACAAGCGGGTACAATGAGCAGTTCTTC. Protein product: CASKSGTSGYNEQFF.

This clonotype was detected only a few times. The V and J genes are TRBV4-3 and TRBJ2-7, with a tentative D call TRBD1 (8 bases). Germline V CDR1 and CDR2: LGHNA, YSLEER. The CDR3 totals 17 residues. V was pared by 4 bases and J by 6 bases, with 25 bases between. CDR3 sequence (DNA): TGCGCCAGCAGCCGAAAACCCGGGGGGACAGGTCTTGGCGAGCAGTACTTC. As protein: CASSRKPGGTGLGEQYF.

V gene TRBV12-3 or TRBV12-4 combines with J gene TRBJ2-2, with 7 bases that match TRBD2. V dropped 6 bases and J dropped 4; count of bases not matched to a gene: 2. The CDR3 runs 13 residues. CDR3 nucleotides: TGTGCCAGCAGGATAGCGGGCACCGGGGAGCTGTTTTTT. This gives the protein CASRIAGTGELFF.

V is TRBV6-1 and J is TRBJ2-1; the D gene is possibly TRBD2 (6 bases). Germline CDR1 reads MNHNS; CDR2 reads SASEGT. V gave up 6 bases and J gave up 9 bases, with 18 bases separating them. The CDR3 is made up of 14 amino acids. CDR3 loop: CASRPFGGIGEQFF. The CDR3 DNA is TGTGCCAGCAGGCCCTTCGGCGGGATAGGTGAGCAGTTCTTC.

This chain connects TRBV10-3 to TRBJ2-7, with TRBD1 identical over 10 bases. Germline CDR1 is ENHRY and CDR2 is SYGVKD. V lost 6 bases and J lost 2; bases outside the gene matches: 22. This CDR3 is built from 20 residues. CDR3 region: CAISRDRGPLGRPGAYEQYF. In DNA, the CDR3 is TGTGCCATCAGCCGGGACAGGGGACCACTTGGGCGACCTGGAGCCTACGAGCAGTACTTC.

This chain links TRBV4-1 with TRBJ2-2; weak D call: TRBD1 (6 bases). The germline V and J ends were trimmed by 4 bases and 0 bases, with 18 bases remaining between them. Germline-derived CDR1 and CDR2 are MGHRA and YSYEKL. The CDR3 is 18 residues long. This CDR3 is CASSPKMLGQPNTGELFF. The CDR3 region has the DNA TGCGCCAGCAGCCCCAAGATGCTCGGACAGCCGAACACCGGGGAGCTGTTTTTT.